Listed here are 8 T cell receptor beta chains from one sample, sequenced in a study of CXCR3 chemokines and chemotherapy response in bladder cancer (dated by TCRdb to 2022 to 2024). Libraries came from PCR. The sequencing machine was an Illumina HiSeq 2500. TCRdb reanalyzed the raw reads on its own, using fastp at Q25 for trimming and MiXCR for clone calling, and kept in-frame beta chains. Rows with a matching CDR3 protein are joined into one entry that keeps the most common DNA and genes. The sample profile shows roughly 250 distinct CDR3 sequences; roughly 12% of them were found once. The ten biggest clones cover approximately 41% of the sample. Sample collection occurred from a patient whose treatment included neoadjuvant chemotherapy. These receptors were obtained from a human donor with bladder cancer that did not respond to neoadjuvant chemotherapy.

This clonotype is labeled as large. This chain connects TRBV27 to TRBJ2-1, with D unclear. The ends were cut back, 3 bases at V and 2 bases at J, with 8 bases in the middle. CDR3 size: 14 residues. The V gene's germline CDR1 is MNHEY and CDR2 SMNVEV (reference sequence). DNA of the CDR3: TGTGCCAGCAGTTTCGTCCCGGCCTACAATGAGCAGTTCTTC. It specifies CASSFVPAYNEQFF.

This clonotype rates as hyperexpanded. The chain has TRBV6-2 or TRBV6-3 and TRBJ2-1, with D perhaps given as TRBD1 or TRBD2 (5 bases each). Deletions cut 6 bases from V and 9 bases from J, with 12 bases between. This CDR3 has 12 amino acids. Per germline, CDR1 MNHEY and CDR2 SVGEGT. The CDR3 here is CASRGPRGEQFF. The CDR3 nucleotides read TGTGCCAGCAGGGGGCCACGGGGTGAGCAGTTCTTC.

About this clonotype itself: A far larger clone differs by one base, so this is likely a read error. The CDR3 region is CASSVGDPTDTQYF. CDR3 in DNA: TGTGCCAGCAGTGTGGGAGATCCCACAGATACGCAGTATTTT. The rearrangement links TRBV6-2 or TRBV6-3 to TRBJ2-3; possible D gene TRBD2, 5 bases. This CDR3 contains 14 residues. The V end lost 5 bases, the J end lost 2 bases, and 11 bases lay between the germline ends. The V gene's germline CDR1 is MNHEY and CDR2 SVGEGT.

A word on this clonotype: With only one base between it and a far larger clone, this is likely a read error. The V and J genes are TRBV5-5 and TRBJ2-3, with D possibly being TRBD2 (5 bases). The CDR3 is 16 amino acids. Germline V CDR1 and CDR2: SGHKS, YYEKEE (reference sequence). V lost 7 bases and J lost 5, with 23 bases in between. As DNA, the CDR3 is TGTGCCAGCCGCCAAGAGACCGGACTTACAAAAGATACGCAGTATTTT. Translating it yields CASRQETGLTKDTQYF.

This clonotype was seen many times. The chain employs TRBV28 and TRBJ2-3; D not certain. The germline V gene encodes CDR1 MDHEN and CDR2 SYDVKM. With 3 bases removed from V and 4 bases from J, the gap between germline ends came to 11 bases. The CDR3 is 14 residues long. The CDR3, as DNA: TGTGCCAGCAGTTTGCTGAGTGGGGCAGATACGCAGTATTTT. Amino acid sequence: CASSLLSGADTQYF.

Relative to its sample, this clonotype is hyperexpanded. The rearrangement uses TRBV19 and TRBJ2-1, with D perhaps TRBD1 (5 bases). The germline V and J ends were trimmed by 10 bases and 5 bases, with 15 bases remaining between them. In germline, CDR1 is LNHDA, CDR2 SQIVND (reference sequence). This CDR3 comprises 13 residues. The CDR3 sequence is CATSQGFNNEQFF. The DNA for the CDR3 is TGTGCCACGAGCCAGGGTTTTAACAATGAGCAGTTCTTC.

To note about this clonotype: This likely reflects a read error, since a far larger clone is one base away. The CDR3 sequence: CASSEASVGNRTQFF. Written as DNA, the CDR3 is TGTGCCAGCAGTGAGGCTAGTGTGGGGAATCGGACCCAGTTCTTC. The rearrangement joins TRBV6-1 to TRBJ2-1; D gene ambiguous. The ends were cut back, 3 bases at V and 13 bases at J, with 22 bases in the middle. The CDR3 runs 15 residues. Germline V gene lookup returns CDR1 MNHNS and CDR2 SASEGT.

This clonotype is medium-sized. CDR3 amino acids: CASMGDVGGRGFSTDTQYF. In DNA, the CDR3 is TGTGCCAGCATGGGGGATGTCGGGGGAAGGGGCTTTAGCACAGATACGCAGTATTTT. This chain uses TRBV12-3 or TRBV12-4 with TRBJ2-3; a possible D gene is TRBD2 (6 bases). Trimming removed 7 bases at V and 0 bases at J, with 26 bases between. This CDR3 comprises 19 residues.